This T cell receptor (beta chain) was captured in a study of blood T cell repertoires in COVID-19. Study information: Material from acute and convalescent COVID-19 was sourced from the United States, Italy and Spain. PBMCs, B-cell-depleted T cells, or T cells provided the cDNA or gDNA that made up the material.

In the authors' methods: Estimation of nucleated cell counts was performed using reference gene primer amplification. Sequencing used immunoSEQ multiplex PCR; TCRdb keeps in-frame clones, though not all of them. Clonal size and the V and J genes are those of that table, whereas D and trimming came from the DNA. Among 250,000 or so clones listed, approximately 84% were seen once. The CDR3 is 15 amino acids. Germline V CDR1 and CDR2: MNHEY, SVGAGI. V trimming: 6 bases; J trimming: 3 bases; junction bases outside the gene matches: 8. The gene calls are TRBV6-5 and TRBJ1-1; 9 bases are shared with TRBD1. Sequenced sample: peripheral blood. The receptor was derived from a woman older than 75 with acute or convalescent COVID-19. The CDR3 DNA follows: TGTGCCAGCAGGTTGAACAGGGGGCCCTACACTGAAGCTTTCTTT. As protein: CASRLNRGPYTEAFF.